These 11 T cell receptor beta chains share one sample of origin, sequenced in a study of T cells after yellow fever vaccination. TCRdb reanalysed the 5' RACE reads using MiXCR and keeps one entry per CDR3 protein. The table includes 450,000 to 550,000 distinct CDR3 sequences, 15% to 20% detected once. The specimen comprised PBMCs, sampled 15 days after the yellow fever booster vaccination. The receptors stem from a man aged 25 to 45 who received the YFV17D yellow fever vaccine.

This clonotype was counted a few times. V gene TRBV24-1 combines with J gene TRBJ2-3; 11 bases fit TRBD2. Germline CDR1 is KGHDR and CDR2 is SFDVKD. The CDR3 covers 17 residues. V gave up 4 bases and J gave up 6 bases; unmatched junction bases: 11. Here the CDR3 DNA reads TGTGCCACCAGTGACAGCACAACTAGCGGGAGCGTGGATACGCAGTATTTT. Translation: CATSDSTTSGSVDTQYF.

The gene calls are TRBV9 and TRBJ1-1; the match to TRBD1 covers 7 bases. This CDR3 is 12 amino acids long. Germline V gene data show CDR1 as SGDLS and CDR2 as YYNGEE. V lost 7 bases, J lost 3 bases, and 3 bases stayed unmatched. CDR3: CASGTGDTEAFF. The CDR3 region has the DNA TGTGCCAGCGGAACAGGGGACACTGAAGCTTTCTTT.

The chain joins TRBV5-1 to TRBJ1-6; possibly TRBD1 for D (5 bases). CDR1 is SGHRS, CDR2 YFSETQ, per germline. CDR3 length: 15 amino acids. Trimming pared 3 bases from V and 8 bases from J, leaving 15 bases between. The CDR3 DNA follows: TGCGCCAGCAGCTATCAGAGGGGACCATATTCACCCCTCCACTTT. This gives the protein CASSYQRGPYSPLHF.

This clonotype was counted only a few times. The rearrangement joins TRBV28 to TRBJ2-7; D gene unclear. The V gene lost 3 bases and the J gene lost 6 bases, with 21 bases spanning the gap. This CDR3 region has 16 residues. CDR1 and CDR2 from the germline V gene are MDHEN and SYDVKM. CDR3 sequence (DNA): TGTGCCAGCAGTTTTACGTCCAGGAGACCGGTTGGCGAGCAGTACTTC. It specifies CASSFTSRRPVGEQYF.

This clonotype has a single count. The chain links TRBV20-1 to TRBJ2-1, with TRBD2 matching 10 bases. J was trimmed by 4 bases and V by 6 bases; bases with no gene match: 9. This CDR3 region has 15 residues. The V gene's germline CDR1 is DFQATT and CDR2 SNEGSKA (reference sequence). The CDR3 region has the DNA TGCAGTGCAACCCCGGGACTAGCGCGTTACAATGAGCAGTTCTTC. Translating it yields CSATPGLARYNEQFF.

This chain uses TRBV20-1 with TRBJ2-1; 9 nucleotides align to TRBD2. Per the germline V gene, CDR1 is DFQATT and CDR2 is SNEGSKA (reference sequence). The CDR3 length is 13 residues. Unmatched junction bases numbered 7, after V lost 5 bases and J lost 8 bases. CDR3 sequence: CSALSRTSDEQFF. The CDR3 nucleotides read TGCAGTGCTTTATCCCGGACTAGCGATGAGCAGTTCTTC.

CDR3 nucleotide sequence: TGCGCCAGCAGCCAAGTTCTACAGGGCCCGGGGGCACAGTACTTC. It specifies CASSQVLQGPGAQYF. This chain connects TRBV4-3 to TRBJ2-7; D possibly uses TRBD1 or TRBD2 (6 bases each). V lost 1 base, J lost 10 bases, and 20 bases lay in between. CDR3 length: 15 residues. Germline CDR1 and CDR2: LGHNA and YSLEER.

The chain is built from TRBV20-1 and TRBJ2-1, with D unresolved. V lost 0 bases, J lost 6 bases, and 21 bases lay in between. The CDR3 is 17 amino acids. Germline CDR1 and CDR2: DFQATT and SNEGSKA (reference sequence). CDR3: CSARDARALHLANEQFF. The CDR3 bases are TGCAGTGCTAGAGATGCCCGAGCGCTACACCTGGCCAATGAGCAGTTCTTC.

This clonotype occurred a few times. The CDR3 here is CASSLEGGRLNEQFF. The CDR3 DNA follows: TGTGCCAGCAGCTTAGAAGGCGGGAGACTCAATGAGCAGTTCTTC. The genes are TRBV7-2 and TRBJ2-1; 7 bases agree with TRBD2. Germline values: CDR1 SGHTA, CDR2 FQGNSA. V gave up 1 base and J gave up 6 bases; unmatched junction bases: 6. This CDR3 is 15 amino acids long.

V and J are TRBV18 and TRBJ2-1, with 7 bases lining up with TRBD1. With 6 bases clipped from V and 2 bases from J, the junction kept 7 bases outside the gene matches. Germline CDR1 reads KGHSH; CDR2 reads LQKENI. The length of the CDR3 is 15 residues. Here the CDR3 DNA reads TGTGCCAGCTCCCAAGGGACAGCCGCCTACAATGAGCAGTTCTTC. Protein sequence: CASSQGTAAYNEQFF.

Only a few counts were recorded for this clonotype. The gene calls are TRBV12-3 or TRBV12-4 and TRBJ2-1, with D unresolved. Between the trimmed V and J ends, which lost 3 bases and 5 bases, there was a span of 8 bases. The CDR3 covers 13 residues. CDR3 DNA sequence: TGTGCCAGCAGTTTTAGTCAGAACAATGAGCAGTTCTTC. Translating it yields CASSFSQNNEQFF.